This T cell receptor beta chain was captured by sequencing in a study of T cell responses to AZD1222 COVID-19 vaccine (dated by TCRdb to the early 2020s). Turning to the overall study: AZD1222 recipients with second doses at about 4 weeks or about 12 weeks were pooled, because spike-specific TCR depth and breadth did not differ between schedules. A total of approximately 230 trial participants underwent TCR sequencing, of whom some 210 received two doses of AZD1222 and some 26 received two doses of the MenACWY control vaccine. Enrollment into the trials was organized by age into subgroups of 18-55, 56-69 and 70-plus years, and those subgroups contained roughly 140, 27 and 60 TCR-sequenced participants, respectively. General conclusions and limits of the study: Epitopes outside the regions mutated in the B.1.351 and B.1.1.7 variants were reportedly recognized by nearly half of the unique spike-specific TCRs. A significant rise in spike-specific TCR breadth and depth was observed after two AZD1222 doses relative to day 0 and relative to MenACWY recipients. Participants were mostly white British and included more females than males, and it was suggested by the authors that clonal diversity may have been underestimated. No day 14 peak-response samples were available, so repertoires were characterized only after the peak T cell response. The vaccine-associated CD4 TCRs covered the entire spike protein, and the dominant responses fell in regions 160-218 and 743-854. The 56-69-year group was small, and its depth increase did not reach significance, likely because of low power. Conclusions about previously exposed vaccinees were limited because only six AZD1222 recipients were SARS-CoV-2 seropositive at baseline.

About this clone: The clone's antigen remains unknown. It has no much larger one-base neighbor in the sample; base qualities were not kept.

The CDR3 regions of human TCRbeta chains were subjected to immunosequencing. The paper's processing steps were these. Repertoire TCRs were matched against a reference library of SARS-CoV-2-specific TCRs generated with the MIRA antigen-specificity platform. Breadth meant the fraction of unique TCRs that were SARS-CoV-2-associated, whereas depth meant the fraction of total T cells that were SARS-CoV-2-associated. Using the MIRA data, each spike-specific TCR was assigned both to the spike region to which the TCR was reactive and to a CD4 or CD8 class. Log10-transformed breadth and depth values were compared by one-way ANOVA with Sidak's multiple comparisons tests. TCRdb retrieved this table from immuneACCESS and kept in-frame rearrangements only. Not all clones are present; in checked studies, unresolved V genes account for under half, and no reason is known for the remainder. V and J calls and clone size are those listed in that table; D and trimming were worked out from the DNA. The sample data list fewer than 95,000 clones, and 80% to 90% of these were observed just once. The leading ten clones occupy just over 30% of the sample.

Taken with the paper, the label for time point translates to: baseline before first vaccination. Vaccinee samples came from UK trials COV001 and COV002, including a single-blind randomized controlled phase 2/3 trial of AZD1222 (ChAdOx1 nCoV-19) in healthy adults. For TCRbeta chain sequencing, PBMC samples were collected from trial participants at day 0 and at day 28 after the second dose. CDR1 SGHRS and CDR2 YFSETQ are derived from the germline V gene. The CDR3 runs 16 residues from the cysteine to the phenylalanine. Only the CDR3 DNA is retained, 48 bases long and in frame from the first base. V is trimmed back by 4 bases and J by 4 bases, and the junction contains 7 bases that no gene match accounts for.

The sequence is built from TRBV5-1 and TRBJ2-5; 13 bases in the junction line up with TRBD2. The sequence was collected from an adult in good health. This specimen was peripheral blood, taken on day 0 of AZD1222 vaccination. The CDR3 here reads CASSEGLAGVLETQYF. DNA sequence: TGCGCCAGCAGCGAAGGACTAGCGGGAGTCCTAGAGACCCAGTACTTC.